This T cell receptor beta chain was observed in a study of cytomegalovirus exposure and HLA in healthy donors. Study conclusions and caveats: Most TCR sequences showed up rarely, but some public TCRs showed up in many donors.

This clone was seen once. The antigen remains unidentified. CDR1 is SGHDT, CDR2 YYEEEE, per germline. V lost 3 bases and J lost 4, with 16 bases in between. This CDR3 region has 15 residues. In nominal health when sampled, donors likely had unrecorded immune exposures nonetheless. The PCR ran on 60 Vbeta and 13 Jbeta primers. Measured with immunoSEQ multiplex PCR; TCRdb has only the in-frame clones, and not every one. The table includes a few hundred thousand clones, about 90% detected once. This clonotype was sampled from a girl between 2 and 10 years old in good health and CMV-seronegative. V usage is TRBV5-6 and J usage is TRBJ1-1; maybe TRBD1 (5 bases). The sequencing sample was made of PBMCs. CDR3 coding DNA: TGTGCCAGCAGCTCGTATCGGCGGGGGAGCACTGAAGCTTTCTTT. It specifies CASSSYRRGSTEAFF. Drawing the rest from reference TRBV5-6 and TRBJ1-1, the complete variable domain is DAGVTQSPTHLIKTRGQQVTLRCSPKSGHDTVSWYQQALGQGPQFIFQYYEEEERQRGNFPDRFSGHQFPNYSSELNVNALLLGDSALYLCASSSYRRGSTEAFFGQGTRLTVV.